This T cell receptor (beta chain) was observed in a study of cytomegalovirus exposure and HLA in healthy donors. Study overall: The 130 or so validation repertoires used the same platform as the 550 to 800 first-cohort repertoires (as reported by a later analysis).

The CDR3 is made up of 15 amino acids. The V and J ends lost 4 bases and 4 bases, in that order; junction bases with no gene match: 6. Germline loops: CDR1 SGHRS, CDR2 YFSETQ. Whole-study findings and limits: According to the study, 160 or so TCR beta chains were cytomegalovirus-associated. The classifier reportedly diagnosed cytomegalovirus status with high sensitivity and specificity.

TCRdb's copy holds only in-frame clones and misses some; the assay was immunoSEQ multiplex PCR. The sample carries more than 90,000 clones, approximately 85% recorded once. The donors belonged to the roughly 130-subject validation cohort, separate from the approximately 700-subject first cohort. A remark on this clone: Its antigen is not known.

The receptor's source is a man between 18 and 29 years old in good health and CMV-seronegative. Material for sequencing was PBMCs. V gene TRBV5-1 combines with J gene TRBJ2-2, with 8 bases aligning to TRBD1. The CDR3: CASSRTGTGTGELFF. CDR3 DNA sequence: TGCGCCAGCAGCCGGACAGGGACGGGCACCGGGGAGCTGTTTTTT.